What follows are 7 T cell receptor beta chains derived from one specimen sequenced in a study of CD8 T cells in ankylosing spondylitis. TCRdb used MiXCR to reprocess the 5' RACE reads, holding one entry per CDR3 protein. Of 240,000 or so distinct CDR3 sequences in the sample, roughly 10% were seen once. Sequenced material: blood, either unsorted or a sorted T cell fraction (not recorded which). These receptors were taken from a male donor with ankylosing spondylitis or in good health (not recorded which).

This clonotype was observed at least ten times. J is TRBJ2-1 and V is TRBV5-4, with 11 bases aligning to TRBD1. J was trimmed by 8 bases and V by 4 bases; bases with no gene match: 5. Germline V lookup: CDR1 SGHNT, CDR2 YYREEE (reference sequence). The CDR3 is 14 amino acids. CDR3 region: CASSLDRGPDEQFF. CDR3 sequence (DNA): TGTGCCAGCAGCCTGGACAGGGGGCCGGATGAGCAGTTCTTC.

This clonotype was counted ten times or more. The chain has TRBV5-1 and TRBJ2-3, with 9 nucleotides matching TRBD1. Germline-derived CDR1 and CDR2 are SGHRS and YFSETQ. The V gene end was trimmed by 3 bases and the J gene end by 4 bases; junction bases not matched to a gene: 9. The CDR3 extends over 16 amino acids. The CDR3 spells CASSSGETGGSDTQYF. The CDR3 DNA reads TGCGCCAGCAGCTCCGGCGAAACAGGGGGCTCAGATACGCAGTATTTT.

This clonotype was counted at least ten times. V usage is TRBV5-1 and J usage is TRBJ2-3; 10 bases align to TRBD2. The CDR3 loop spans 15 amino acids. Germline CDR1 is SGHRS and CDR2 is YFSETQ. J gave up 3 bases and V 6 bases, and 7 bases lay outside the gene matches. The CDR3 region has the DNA TGCGCCAGCAAGACTAGCGGGTTCCAGACAGATACGCAGTATTTT. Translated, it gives CASKTSGFQTDTQYF.

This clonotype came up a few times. The CDR3 nucleotides are TGTGCCAGCAGTCGGATGCATGCCAACACCGGGGAGCTGTTTTTT. It codes for CASSRMHANTGELFF. V usage is TRBV28 and J usage is TRBJ2-2, with D unresolved. This CDR3 contains 15 residues. Trimming pared 5 bases from V and 2 bases from J, leaving 12 bases between. Germline CDR1 reads MDHEN; CDR2 reads SYDVKM.

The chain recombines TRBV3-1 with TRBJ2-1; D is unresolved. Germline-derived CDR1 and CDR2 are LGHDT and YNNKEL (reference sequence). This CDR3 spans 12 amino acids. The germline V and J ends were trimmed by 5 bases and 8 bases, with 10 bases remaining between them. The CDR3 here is CASSSTSYEQFF. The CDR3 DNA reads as TGTGCCAGCAGCTCGACTTCCTATGAGCAGTTCTTC.

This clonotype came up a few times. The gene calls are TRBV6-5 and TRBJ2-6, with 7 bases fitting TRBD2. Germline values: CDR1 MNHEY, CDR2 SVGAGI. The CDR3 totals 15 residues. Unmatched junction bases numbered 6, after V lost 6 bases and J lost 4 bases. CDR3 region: CASSHRGDGANVLTF. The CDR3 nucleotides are TGTGCCAGCAGCCACCGGGGGGACGGGGCCAACGTCCTGACTTTC.

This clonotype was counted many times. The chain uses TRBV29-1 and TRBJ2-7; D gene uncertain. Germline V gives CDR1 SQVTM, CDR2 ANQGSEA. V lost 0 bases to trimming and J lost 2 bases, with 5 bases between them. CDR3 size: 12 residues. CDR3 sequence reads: CSVEDRAYEQYF. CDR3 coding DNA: TGCAGCGTTGAAGATAGGGCCTACGAGCAGTACTTC.